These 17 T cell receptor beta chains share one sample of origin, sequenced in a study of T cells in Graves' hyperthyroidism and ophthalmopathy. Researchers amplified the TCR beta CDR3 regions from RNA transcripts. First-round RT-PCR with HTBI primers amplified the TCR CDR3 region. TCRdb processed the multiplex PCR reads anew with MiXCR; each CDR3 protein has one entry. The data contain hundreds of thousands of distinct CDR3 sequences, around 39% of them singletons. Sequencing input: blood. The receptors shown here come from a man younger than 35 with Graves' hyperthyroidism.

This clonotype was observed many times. The CDR3 region is CASSAGTSNYGYTF. For the CDR3, the DNA is TGCGCCAGCAGCGCTGGGACGTCGAACTATGGCTACACCTTC. V is TRBV5-1 and J is TRBJ1-2, with TRBD1 as a possible D gene (5 bases). Germline V lookup: CDR1 SGHRS, CDR2 YFSETQ. The CDR3 has 14 amino acids. Trimming stripped 4 bases from V and 2 bases from J, with 12 bases between.

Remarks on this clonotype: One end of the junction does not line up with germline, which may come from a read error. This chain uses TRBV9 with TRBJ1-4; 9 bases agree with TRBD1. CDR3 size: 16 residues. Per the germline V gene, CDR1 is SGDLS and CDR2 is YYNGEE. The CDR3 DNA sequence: TGTGCCAGCAGCGTCTTCCCGGGACAGGGTAATGAAAAACTGCTTTTT. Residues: CASSVFPGQGNEKLLF. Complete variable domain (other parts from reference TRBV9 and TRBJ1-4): DSGVTQTPKHLITATGQRVTLRCSPRSGDLSVYWYQQSLDQGLQFLIQYYNGEERAKGNILERFSAQQFPDLHSELNLSSLELGDSALYFCASSVFPGQGNEKLLFGSGTQLSVL.

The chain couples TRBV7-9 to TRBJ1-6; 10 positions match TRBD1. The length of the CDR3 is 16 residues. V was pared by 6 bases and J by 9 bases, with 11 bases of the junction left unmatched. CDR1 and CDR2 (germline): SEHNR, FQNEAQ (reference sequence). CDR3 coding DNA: TGTGCCAGCAGACCGCGACAGGGGGCGCTCGGTTCACCCCTCCACTTT. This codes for CASRPRQGALGSPLHF.

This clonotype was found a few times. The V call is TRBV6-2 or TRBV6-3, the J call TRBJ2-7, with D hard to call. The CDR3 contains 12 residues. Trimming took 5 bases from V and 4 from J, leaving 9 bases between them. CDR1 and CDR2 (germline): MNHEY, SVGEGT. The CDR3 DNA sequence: TGTGCCAGCAGTCAGAGCCGGTACGAGCAGTACTTC. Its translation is CASSQSRYEQYF.

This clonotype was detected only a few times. Here the CDR3 reads CASSQDVAGGPGEQYF. The DNA of the CDR3 is TGTGCCAGCAGCCAAGATGTAGCGGGAGGGCCCGGGGAGCAGTACTTC. The V gene is TRBV9, the J gene TRBJ2-7; 11 nucleotides align to TRBD2. J lost 7 bases, V lost 4 bases, and 13 bases had no gene match. The CDR3 is 16 residues long. In germline, CDR1 is SGDLS, CDR2 YYNGEE.

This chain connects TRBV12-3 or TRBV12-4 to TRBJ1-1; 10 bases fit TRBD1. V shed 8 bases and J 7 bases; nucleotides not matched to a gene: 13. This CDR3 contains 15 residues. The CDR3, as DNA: TGTGCCAGCGGCTATACCGGGACAGGGGAGGGTGAAGCTTTCTTT. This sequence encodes CASGYTGTGEGEAFF.

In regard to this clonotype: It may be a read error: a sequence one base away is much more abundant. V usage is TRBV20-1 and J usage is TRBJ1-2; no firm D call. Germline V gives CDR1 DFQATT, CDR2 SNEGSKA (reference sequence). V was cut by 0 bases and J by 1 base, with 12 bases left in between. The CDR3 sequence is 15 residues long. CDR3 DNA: TGCAGTGCTAGAGATGGGAGCAACGTTAACTATGGCTACACCTTC. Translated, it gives CSARDGSNVNYGYTF.

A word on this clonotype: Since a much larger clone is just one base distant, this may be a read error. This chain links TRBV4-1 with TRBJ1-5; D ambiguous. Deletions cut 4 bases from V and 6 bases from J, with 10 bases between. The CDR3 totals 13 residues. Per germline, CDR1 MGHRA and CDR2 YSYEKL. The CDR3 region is CASSPDVTQPQHF. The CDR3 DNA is TGCGCCAGCAGCCCAGACGTAACTCAGCCCCAGCATTTT.

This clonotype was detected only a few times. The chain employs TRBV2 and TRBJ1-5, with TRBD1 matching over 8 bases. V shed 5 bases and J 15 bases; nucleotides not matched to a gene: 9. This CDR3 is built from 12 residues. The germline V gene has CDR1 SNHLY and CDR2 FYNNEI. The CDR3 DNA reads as TGTGCCAGCAGTTTAAGCGGACAGGGTGGGCATTTT. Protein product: CASSLSGQGGHF.

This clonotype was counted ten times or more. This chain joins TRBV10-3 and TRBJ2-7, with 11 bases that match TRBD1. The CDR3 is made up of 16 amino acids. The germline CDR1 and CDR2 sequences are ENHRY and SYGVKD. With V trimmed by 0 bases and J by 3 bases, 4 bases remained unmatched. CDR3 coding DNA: TGTGCCATCAGTGAGTCCGGGACAGGGGGTAGCTACGAGCAGTACTTC. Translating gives CAISESGTGGSYEQYF.

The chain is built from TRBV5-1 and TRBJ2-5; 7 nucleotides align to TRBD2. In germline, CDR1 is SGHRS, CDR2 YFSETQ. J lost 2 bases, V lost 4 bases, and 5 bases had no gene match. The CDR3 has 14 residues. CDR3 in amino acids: CASSRRGVQETQYF. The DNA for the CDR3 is TGCGCCAGCAGCAGACGGGGGGTACAAGAGACCCAGTACTTC.

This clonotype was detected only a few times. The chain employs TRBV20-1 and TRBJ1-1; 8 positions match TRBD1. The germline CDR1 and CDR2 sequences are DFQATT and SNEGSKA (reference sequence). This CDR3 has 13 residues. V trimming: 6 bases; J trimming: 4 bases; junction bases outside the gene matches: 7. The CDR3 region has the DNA TGCAGTGCCGAGGACAGGGCTAGCACTGAAGCTTTCTTT. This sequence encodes CSAEDRASTEAFF.

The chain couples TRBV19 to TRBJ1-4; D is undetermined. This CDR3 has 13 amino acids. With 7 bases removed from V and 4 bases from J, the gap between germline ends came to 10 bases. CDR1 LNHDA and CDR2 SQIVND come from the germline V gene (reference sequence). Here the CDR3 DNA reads TGTGCCAGTAACGTGAGGAGTAATGAAAAACTGTTTTTT. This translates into CASNVRSNEKLFF.

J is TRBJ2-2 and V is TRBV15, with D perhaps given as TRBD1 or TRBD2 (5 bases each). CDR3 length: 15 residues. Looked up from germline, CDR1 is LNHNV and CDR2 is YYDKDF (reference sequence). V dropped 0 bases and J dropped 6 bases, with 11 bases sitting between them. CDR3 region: CATSRDQEGPGELFF. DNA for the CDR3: TGTGCCACCAGCAGAGATCAAGAGGGACCCGGGGAGCTGTTTTTT.

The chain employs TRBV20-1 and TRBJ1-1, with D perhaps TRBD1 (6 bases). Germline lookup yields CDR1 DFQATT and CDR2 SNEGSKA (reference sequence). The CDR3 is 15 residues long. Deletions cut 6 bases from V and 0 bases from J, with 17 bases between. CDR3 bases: TGCAGTGCCACTAAGGGGGGTAAGGTGAACACTGAAGCTTTCTTT. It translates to CSATKGGKVNTEAFF.

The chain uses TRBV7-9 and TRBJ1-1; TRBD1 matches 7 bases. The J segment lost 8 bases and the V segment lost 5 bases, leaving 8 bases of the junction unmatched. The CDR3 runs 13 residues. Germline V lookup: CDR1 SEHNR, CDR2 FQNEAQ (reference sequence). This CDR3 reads CASSTRQGQEAFF. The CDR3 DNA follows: TGTGCCAGCAGCACACGACAGGGTCAAGAAGCTTTCTTT.

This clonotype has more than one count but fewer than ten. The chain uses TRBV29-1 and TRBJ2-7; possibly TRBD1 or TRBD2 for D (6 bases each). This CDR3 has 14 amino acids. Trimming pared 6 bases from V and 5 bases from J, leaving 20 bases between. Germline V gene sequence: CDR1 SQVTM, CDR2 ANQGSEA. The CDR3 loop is CSVGHREVWDEQYF. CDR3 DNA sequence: TGCAGCGTCGGCCACAGGGAGGTATGGGACGAGCAGTACTTC.